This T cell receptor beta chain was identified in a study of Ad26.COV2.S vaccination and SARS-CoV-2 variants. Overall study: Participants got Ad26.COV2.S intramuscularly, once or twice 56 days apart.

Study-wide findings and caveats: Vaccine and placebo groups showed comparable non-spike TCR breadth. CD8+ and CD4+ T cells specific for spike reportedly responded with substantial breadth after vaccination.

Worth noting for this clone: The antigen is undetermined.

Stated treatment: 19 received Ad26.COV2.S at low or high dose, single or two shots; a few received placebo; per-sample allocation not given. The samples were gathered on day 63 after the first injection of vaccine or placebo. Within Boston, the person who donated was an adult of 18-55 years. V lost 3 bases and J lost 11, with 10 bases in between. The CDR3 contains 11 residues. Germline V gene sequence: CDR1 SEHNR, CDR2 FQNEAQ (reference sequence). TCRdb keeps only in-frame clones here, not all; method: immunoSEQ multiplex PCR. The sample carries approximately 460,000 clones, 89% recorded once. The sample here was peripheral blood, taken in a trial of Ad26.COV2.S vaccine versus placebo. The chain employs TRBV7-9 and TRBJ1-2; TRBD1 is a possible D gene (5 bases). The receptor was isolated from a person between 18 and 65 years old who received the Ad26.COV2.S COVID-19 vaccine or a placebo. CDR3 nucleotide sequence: TGTGCCAGCAGCTTGGCAGGGAGGTACACCTTC. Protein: CASSLAGRYTF. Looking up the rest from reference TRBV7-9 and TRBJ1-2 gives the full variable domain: DTGVSQNPRHKITKRGQNVTFRCDPISEHNRLYWYRQTLGQGPEFLTYFQNEAQLEKSRLLSDRFSAERPKGSFSTLEIQRTEQGDSAMYLCASSLAGRYTFGSGTRLTVV.